The 8 T cell receptor beta chains in this list originate from one sample, sequenced in a study of shared clonotypes between healthy human individuals. Positive CCR7 selection of CD45RO-negative cells yielded the naive CD8 cells, and terminally differentiated effector memory CD45RA+ cells were excluded. Profiling relied on immunoSEQ multiplex PCR, and the TCRdb table lists in-frame clones only, not all of them. This sample yields about 800,000 clones, of which 95% to 97% are seen a single time; less than 0.25% belongs to the top ten. The sequenced material came from naive CD8+ T cells sorted from blood. All receptors come from a man aged 25 to 40 in good health.

The chain uses TRBV5-4 and TRBJ1-2; tentatively, D is TRBD1 (5 bases). The CDR3 consists of 14 residues. Trimming removed 2 bases from V and 2 bases from J, with 10 bases in between. Germline V gives CDR1 SGHNT, CDR2 YYREEE (reference sequence). The CDR3 protein is CASSFSGSNYGYTF. In nucleotides, the CDR3 is TGTGCCAGCAGCTTTTCAGGGAGCAACTATGGCTACACCTTC.

The rearrangement joins TRBV7-2 to TRBJ1-1; D remains unclear. Germline V gene lookup returns CDR1 SGHTA and CDR2 FQGNSA. Trimming left V 3 bases short and J 5 bases short, with 19 bases between. The CDR3 has 16 amino acids. The CDR3 coding sequence is TGTGCCAGCAGCTTTCTTCCAGGTGGAGCGTTGACTGAAGCTTTCTTT. Translation: CASSFLPGGALTEAFF.

A single count supports this clone. This rearrangement joins TRBV7-2 to TRBJ1-1, with no clear D. The germline V and J ends were trimmed by 1 base and 1 base, with 16 bases remaining between them. Germline CDR1 SGHTA, CDR2 FQGNSA. CDR3 length: 17 residues. CDR3 protein: CASSLESGVYGNTEAFF. DNA for the CDR3: TGTGCCAGCAGCTTAGAAAGCGGGGTTTATGGGAACACTGAAGCTTTCTTT.

The chain carries TRBV4-3 and TRBJ1-5; D not resolved. The CDR3 consists of 15 residues. CDR1 is LGHNA and CDR2 is YSLEER in the germline V gene. The ends were cut back, 0 bases at V and 3 bases at J, with 9 bases in the middle. In DNA, the CDR3 is TGCGCCAGCAGCCAAGATAGTACGGACAATCAGCCCCAGCATTTT. This gives the protein CASSQDSTDNQPQHF.

This chain links TRBV5-1 with TRBJ1-3; 10 bases align to TRBD1. Looked up from germline, CDR1 is SGHRS and CDR2 is YFSETQ. V lost 3 bases and J lost 7; bases outside the gene matches: 7. The CDR3 covers 15 residues. CDR3 amino acids: CASSSSPGQGNTIYF. The CDR3 DNA sequence: TGCGCCAGCAGCTCTTCACCGGGACAGGGGAACACCATATATTTT.

The chain is built from TRBV29-1 and TRBJ2-7; maybe TRBD2 (6 bases). Per germline, CDR1 SQVTM and CDR2 ANQGSEA. V was cut by 3 bases and J by 0 bases, with 9 bases left in between. This CDR3 has 13 residues. CDR3 nucleotide sequence: TGCAGCGTTGAGGCGGGGAGCTCCTACGAGCAGTACTTC. Protein: CSVEAGSSYEQYF.

The chain recombines TRBV27 with TRBJ2-3; TRBD2 matches 8 bases. Germline V gene lookup returns CDR1 MNHEY and CDR2 SMNVEV (reference sequence). The CDR3 contains 15 residues. With 6 bases clipped from V and 5 bases from J, the junction kept 10 bases outside the gene matches. For the CDR3, the DNA is TGTGCCAGCAGCACCGGGACTAGAATTCAAGATACGCAGTATTTT. This gives the protein CASSTGTRIQDTQYF.

This clone was seen once. V and J are TRBV4-2 and TRBJ2-3; TRBD2 matches 13 bases. This CDR3 has 20 residues. Germline V CDR1 and CDR2: LGHNA, YNFKEQ. With V trimmed by 0 bases and J by 6 bases, 15 bases remained unmatched. CDR3 region: CASSQDLPLAGGPLGDTQYF. CDR3 bases: TGTGCCAGCAGCCAAGATCTGCCACTAGCGGGAGGGCCGTTAGGGGATACGCAGTATTTT.